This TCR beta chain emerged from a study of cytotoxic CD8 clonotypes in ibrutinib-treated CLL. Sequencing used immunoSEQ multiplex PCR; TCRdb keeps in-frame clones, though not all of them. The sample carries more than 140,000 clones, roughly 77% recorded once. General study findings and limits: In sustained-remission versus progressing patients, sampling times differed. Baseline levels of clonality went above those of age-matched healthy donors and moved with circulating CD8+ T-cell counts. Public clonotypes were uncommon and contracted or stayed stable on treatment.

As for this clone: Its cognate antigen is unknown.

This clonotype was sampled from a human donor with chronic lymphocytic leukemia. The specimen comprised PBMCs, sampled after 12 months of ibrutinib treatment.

The CDR3 protein is CAIASGAATDTQYF. The CDR3 bases are TGTGCCATCGCCTCCGGGGCTGCCACAGATACGCAGTATTTT. The gene calls are TRBV10-3 and TRBJ2-3; D may be TRBD1 or TRBD2 (5 bases each). Germline V gene data show CDR1 as ENHRY and CDR2 as SYGVKD. V dropped 8 bases and J dropped 2 bases, with 14 bases sitting between them. The CDR3 extends over 14 amino acids.